Presented here are 9 T cell receptor beta chains from one specimen sequenced in a study of T cells in Graves' hyperthyroidism and ophthalmopathy. Using RNA transcripts as the source, TCR beta CDR3 regions were amplified. HTBI primers were employed in a first-round RT-PCR of the TCR CDR3. A single record per CDR3 protein comes from TCRdb applying MiXCR to the multiplex PCR reads. The repertoire consists of fewer than 550,000 distinct CDR3 sequences, with 15% to 18% occurring once and the leading ten covering about 7.7%. Specimen: blood. The receptors stem from a woman younger than 35 with Graves' hyperthyroidism.

This clonotype has a count of ten or more. The rearrangement links TRBV6-1 to TRBJ2-1, with 9 positions matching TRBD1. Germline V gives CDR1 MNHNS, CDR2 SASEGT. Unmatched junction bases numbered 4, after V lost 3 bases and J lost 7 bases. The length of the CDR3 is 14 residues. CDR3 sequence (DNA): TGTGCCAGCAGTGACGGGACAGGGAAAAATGAGCAGTTCTTC. Translation: CASSDGTGKNEQFF.

This clonotype was found many times. This chain uses TRBV11-3 with TRBJ1-1; 10 bases agree with TRBD1. The germline V gene encodes CDR1 SGHNT and CDR2 YENEEA. This CDR3 has 15 amino acids. The trim removed 2 bases at V and 4 bases at J, leaving 4 bases unmatched. In nucleotides, the CDR3 is TGTGCCAGCAGCTTACCCCGGACAGGGGGCACTGAAGCTTTCTTT. Amino acids: CASSLPRTGGTEAFF.

The genes are TRBV9 and TRBJ2-4, with 13 nucleotides matching TRBD2. The CDR3 is 16 residues long. The V and J ends lost 4 bases and 2 bases, in that order; junction bases with no gene match: 3. Germline lookup yields CDR1 SGDLS and CDR2 YYNGEE. CDR3 nucleotides: TGTGCCAGCAGCCCGGGACTAGCGGGGACCAAAAACATTCAGTACTTC. Amino acids: CASSPGLAGTKNIQYF.

This clonotype was seen at least ten times. V is TRBV19 and J is TRBJ1-2, with 9 bases aligning to TRBD1. Germline CDR1 reads LNHDA; CDR2 reads SQIVND (reference sequence). After removal of 5 bases from V and 8 bases from J, the junction contained 9 bases not matched to a gene. The CDR3 length is 14 residues. The CDR3 protein is CASSPRDRVNGYTF. In nucleotides, the CDR3 is TGTGCCAGTAGTCCCCGGGACAGGGTGAACGGCTACACCTTC.

This clonotype was recorded at least ten times. The chain combines TRBV5-1 with TRBJ2-1, with 11 bases matching TRBD1. V gave up 1 base and J gave up 7 bases; unmatched junction bases: 10. Germline V lookup: CDR1 SGHRS, CDR2 YFSETQ. The CDR3 covers 17 residues. This CDR3 reads CASSLFSGQGAQNEQFF. CDR3 nucleotide sequence: TGCGCCAGCAGCTTGTTTTCTGGACAGGGGGCGCAAAATGAGCAGTTCTTC.

This clonotype was recorded many times. The chain joins TRBV20-1 to TRBJ2-5; 9 bases line up with TRBD2. Trimming at V came to 0 bases and at J to 1 base, leaving 12 bases not matched to a gene. The CDR3 consists of 18 residues. Looked up from germline, CDR1 is DFQATT and CDR2 is SNEGSKA (reference sequence). The CDR3 here is CSARDQTKGGLAQETQYF. Here the CDR3 DNA reads TGCAGTGCTAGAGACCAGACGAAGGGGGGACTAGCCCAAGAGACCCAGTACTTC.

This clonotype was seen repeatedly, ten times or more. The chain uses TRBV28 and TRBJ1-1, with a possible D match to TRBD1 (6 bases). The V gene's germline CDR1 is MDHEN and CDR2 SYDVKM. The CDR3 length is 14 residues. V gave up 3 bases and J gave up 1 base, with 9 bases separating them. The CDR3 coding sequence is TGTGCCAGCAGTTTTCTGGACAGGAACACTGAAGCTTTCTTT. It codes for CASSFLDRNTEAFF.

The chain recombines TRBV10-3 with TRBJ2-5; D ambiguous. CDR3 size: 12 residues. The germline V gene has CDR1 ENHRY and CDR2 SYGVKD. Trimming removed 10 bases at V and 5 bases at J, with 14 bases between. The CDR3 DNA reads TGTGCCAAGGCAGGTGCTGGGGAGACCCAGTACTTC. It encodes CAKAGAGETQYF.

This clonotype was observed many times. The chain is built from TRBV20-1 and TRBJ1-2; 9 bases align to TRBD1. The CDR3 length is 14 residues. Germline-derived CDR1 and CDR2 are DFQATT and SNEGSKA (reference sequence). V lost 3 bases to trimming and J lost 4 bases; unmatched junction nucleotides: 6. CDR3 amino acids: CSASGQGSGYGYTF. The CDR3 region has the DNA TGCAGTGCTAGCGGACAGGGGTCAGGCTATGGCTACACCTTC.